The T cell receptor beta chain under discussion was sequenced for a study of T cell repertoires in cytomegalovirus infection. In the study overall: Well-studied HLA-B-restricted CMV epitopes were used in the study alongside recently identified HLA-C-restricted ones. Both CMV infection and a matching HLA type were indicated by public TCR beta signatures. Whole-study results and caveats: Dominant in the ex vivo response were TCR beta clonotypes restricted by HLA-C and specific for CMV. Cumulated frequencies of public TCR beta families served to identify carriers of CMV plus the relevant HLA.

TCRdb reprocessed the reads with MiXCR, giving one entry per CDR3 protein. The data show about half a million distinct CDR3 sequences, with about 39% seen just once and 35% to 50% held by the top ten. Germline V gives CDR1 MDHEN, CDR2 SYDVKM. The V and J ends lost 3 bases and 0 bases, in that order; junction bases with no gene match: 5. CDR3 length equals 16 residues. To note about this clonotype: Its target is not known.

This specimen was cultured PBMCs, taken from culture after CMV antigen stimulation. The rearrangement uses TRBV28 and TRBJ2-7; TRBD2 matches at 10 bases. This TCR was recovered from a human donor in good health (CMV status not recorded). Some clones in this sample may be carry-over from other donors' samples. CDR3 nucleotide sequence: TGTGCCAGCAGTTTCCCACTAGCGGGAAGCTCCTACGAGCAGTACTTC. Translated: CASSFPLAGSSYEQYF.